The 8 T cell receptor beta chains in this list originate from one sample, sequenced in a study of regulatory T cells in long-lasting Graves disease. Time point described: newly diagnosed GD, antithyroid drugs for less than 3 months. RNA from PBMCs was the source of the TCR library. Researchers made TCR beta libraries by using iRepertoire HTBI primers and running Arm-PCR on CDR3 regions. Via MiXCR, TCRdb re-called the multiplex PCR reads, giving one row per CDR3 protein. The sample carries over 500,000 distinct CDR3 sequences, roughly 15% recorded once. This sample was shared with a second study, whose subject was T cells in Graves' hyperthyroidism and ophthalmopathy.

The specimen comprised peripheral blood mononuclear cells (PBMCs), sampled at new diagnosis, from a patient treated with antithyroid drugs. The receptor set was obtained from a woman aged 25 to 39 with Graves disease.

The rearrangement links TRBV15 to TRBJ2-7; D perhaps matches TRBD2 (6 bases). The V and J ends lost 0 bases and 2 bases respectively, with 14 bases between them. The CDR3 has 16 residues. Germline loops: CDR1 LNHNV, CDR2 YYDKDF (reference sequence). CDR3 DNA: TGTGCCACCAGCAGAGATCGGTCGGCGGGGACCTACGAGCAGTACTTC. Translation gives CATSRDRSAGTYEQYF.

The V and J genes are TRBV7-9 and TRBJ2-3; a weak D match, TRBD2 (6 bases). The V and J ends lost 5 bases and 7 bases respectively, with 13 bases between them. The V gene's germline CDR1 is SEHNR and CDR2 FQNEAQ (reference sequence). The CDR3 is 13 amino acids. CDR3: CASSTTEGNTQYF. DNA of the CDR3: TGTGCCAGCAGCACTACGGAGGGAAATACGCAGTATTTT.

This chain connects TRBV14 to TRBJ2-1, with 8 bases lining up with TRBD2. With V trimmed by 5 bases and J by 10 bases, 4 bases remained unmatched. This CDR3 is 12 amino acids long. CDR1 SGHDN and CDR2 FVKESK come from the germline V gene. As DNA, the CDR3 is TGTGCCAGCAGCAGCGGGGGAAGGGAGCAGTTCTTC. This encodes CASSSGGREQFF.

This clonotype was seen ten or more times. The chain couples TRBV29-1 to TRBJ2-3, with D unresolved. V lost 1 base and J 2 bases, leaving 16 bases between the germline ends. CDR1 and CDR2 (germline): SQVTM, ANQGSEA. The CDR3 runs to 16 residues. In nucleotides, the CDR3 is TGCAGCGTTGAAGGTTGGGCAGGAAGGGTCACAGATACGCAGTATTTT. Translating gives CSVEGWAGRVTDTQYF.

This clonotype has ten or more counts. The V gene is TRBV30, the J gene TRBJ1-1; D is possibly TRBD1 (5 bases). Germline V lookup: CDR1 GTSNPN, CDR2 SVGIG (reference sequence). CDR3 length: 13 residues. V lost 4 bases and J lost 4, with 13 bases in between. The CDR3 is CAWIPRGGTEAFF. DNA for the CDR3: TGTGCCTGGATTCCCCGGGGCGGCACTGAAGCTTTCTTT.

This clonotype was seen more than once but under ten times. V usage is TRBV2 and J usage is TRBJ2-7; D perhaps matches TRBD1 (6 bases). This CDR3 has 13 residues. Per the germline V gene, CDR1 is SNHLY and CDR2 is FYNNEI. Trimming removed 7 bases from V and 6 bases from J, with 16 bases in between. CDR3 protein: CASNPQGILEQYF. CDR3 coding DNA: TGTGCCAGCAACCCCCAGGGGATTCTCGAGCAGTACTTC.

The CDR3 region has the DNA TGTGCCAGCACCACTCCGGGACAGGTGAACACTGAAGCTTTCTTT. It translates to CASTTPGQVNTEAFF. The V gene is TRBV28, the J gene TRBJ1-1; the match to TRBD1 covers 8 bases. Trimming cost V 7 bases and J 0 bases; bases outside gene matches: 7. This CDR3 is built from 15 residues. From germline, CDR1 is MDHEN and CDR2 SYDVKM. Together with reference TRBV28 and TRBJ1-1, the CDR3 gives the full variable domain: DVKVTQSSRYLVKRTGEKVFLECVQDMDHENMFWYRQDPGLGLRLIYFSYDVKMKEKGDIPEGYSVSREKKERFSLILESASTNQTSMYLCASTTPGQVNTEAFFGQGTRLTVV.

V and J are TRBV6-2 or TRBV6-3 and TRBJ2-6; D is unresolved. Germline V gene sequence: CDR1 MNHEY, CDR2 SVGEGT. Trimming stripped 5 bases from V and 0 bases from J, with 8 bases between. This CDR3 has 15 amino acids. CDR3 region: CASSEMASGANVLTF. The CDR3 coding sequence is TGTGCCAGCAGTGAAATGGCCTCTGGGGCCAACGTCCTGACTTTC.